The 29 T cell receptor beta chains in this list originate from one sample, sequenced in a study of cytomegalovirus exposure and HLA in healthy donors. A multiplex PCR was run with 60 Vbeta primers and 13 Jbeta primers. The repertoire was sequenced with immunoSEQ multiplex PCR; TCRdb's copy has only in-frame clones and lacks some. The sample records some 150,000 clones, around four fifths being singletons. The sequenced sample consisted of PBMCs. The receptors here all came from a woman aged 40-49 years in good health and CMV-seronegative.

This clone showed up just a few times. One junction end does not reproduce the germline sequence, and a read error may be involved. The V gene is TRBV19, the J gene TRBJ2-2, with TRBD1 identical over 8 bases. Germline V gene data show CDR1 as LNHDA and CDR2 as SQIVND (reference sequence). The CDR3 sequence is 17 residues long. The DNA for the CDR3 is TGTGCCAGTAGTCCCGGGACAGGCCTCTTGAACCCCGGGGAGCTGTTTTTT. Encoded protein: CASSPGTGLLNPGELFF.

V is TRBV14 and J is TRBJ1-2; 9 bases match TRBD1. The CDR3 spans 15 residues. The germline CDR1 and CDR2 sequences are SGHDN and FVKESK. Trimming at V came to 4 bases and at J to 4 bases, leaving 7 bases not matched to a gene. CDR3 region: CASSPDRGRPYGYTF. For the CDR3, the DNA is TGTGCCAGCAGCCCAGACAGGGGGAGACCCTATGGCTACACCTTC.

The DNA of the CDR3 is TGTGCCAGCAGCTTGGGGGTGGAAGCGACCTACGAGCAGTACTTC. It specifies CASSLGVEATYEQYF. The chain has TRBV5-8 and TRBJ2-7; D unclear. This CDR3 spans 15 amino acids. Per germline, CDR1 SGHTS and CDR2 YDEGEE. The V end lost 0 bases, the J end lost 2 bases, and 12 bases lay between the germline ends. Full variable domain (rest looked up from reference TRBV5-8 and TRBJ2-7): EAGVTQSPTHLIKTRGQQATLRCSPISGHTSVYWYQQALGLGLQFLLWYDEGEERNRGNFPPRFSGRQFPNYSSELNVNALELEDSALYLCASSLGVEATYEQYFGPGTRLTVT.

This chain connects TRBV9 to TRBJ2-1; 10 bases fit TRBD2. The CDR3 extends over 16 amino acids. V gave up 3 bases and J gave up 9 bases; unmatched junction bases: 12. Germline assignment: CDR1 SGDLS and CDR2 YYNGEE. The CDR3 protein is CASSAGGAGGRVEQFF. The CDR3 nucleotides are TGTGCCAGCAGCGCTGGGGGAGCGGGGGGGCGGGTTGAGCAGTTCTTC.

The chain links TRBV11-2 to TRBJ1-4, with a possible D match to TRBD1 (5 bases). V shed 5 bases and J shed 10 bases, with 20 bases lying between them. There are 15 residues in the CDR3. CDR1 and CDR2 (germline): SGHAT, FQNNGV. CDR3: CASSPTRGGVGKLFF. CDR3 coding DNA: TGTGCCAGCAGCCCGACCCGGGGGGGAGTGGGAAAACTGTTTTTT. Based on the CDR3 plus reference TRBV11-2 and TRBJ1-4, the full variable domain is EAGVAQSPRYKIIEKRQSVAFWCNPISGHATLYWYQQILGQGPKLLIQFQNNGVVDDSQLPKDRFSAERLKGVDSTLKIQPAKLEDSAVYLCASSPTRGGVGKLFFGSGTQLSVL.

The rearrangement uses TRBV7-9 and TRBJ1-1; TRBD1 matches 7 bases. This CDR3 has 15 residues. V shed 7 bases and J 0 bases; nucleotides not matched to a gene: 8. Germline V gene lookup returns CDR1 SEHNR and CDR2 FQNEAQ (reference sequence). The CDR3 here is CASIRTGQMNTEAFF. For the CDR3, the DNA is TGTGCCAGCATCAGGACAGGACAAATGAACACTGAAGCTTTCTTT.

This chain connects TRBV11-2 to TRBJ1-4; 8 nucleotides match TRBD1. CDR3 size: 15 residues. CDR1 and CDR2 (germline): SGHAT, FQNNGV. V was pared by 2 bases and J by 8 bases, with 7 bases of the junction left unmatched. CDR3 DNA sequence: TGTGCCAGCAGCTTACGTCGACAGGGGCGGGAAAAACTGTTTTTT. Its translation is CASSLRRQGREKLFF.

The rearrangement joins TRBV4-1 to TRBJ1-2; D is possibly TRBD1 (5 bases). The CDR3 is made up of 15 amino acids. Trimming left V 1 base short and J 3 bases short, with 12 bases between. Germline CDR1 MGHRA, CDR2 YSYEKL. The CDR3 protein is CASSQVSAGHYGYTF. In nucleotides, the CDR3 is TGCGCCAGCAGCCAAGTTTCTGCGGGACACTATGGCTACACCTTC.

The table lists this clone with a few counts. The chain joins TRBV28 to TRBJ1-5, with 10 positions matching TRBD1. V lost 4 bases and J lost 7; bases outside the gene matches: 1. This CDR3 is 13 amino acids long. Germline V lookup: CDR1 MDHEN, CDR2 SYDVKM. The DNA of the CDR3 is TGTGCCAGCAGTTGGGACAGGGGACAGCCCCAGCATTTT. Its protein product is CASSWDRGQPQHF.

This clone was seen only a few times. The chain combines TRBV7-2 with TRBJ2-7, with 9 bases that match TRBD1. In germline, CDR1 is SGHTA, CDR2 FQGNSA. The CDR3 length is 14 residues. The J segment lost 4 bases and the V segment lost 4 bases, leaving 5 bases of the junction unmatched. CDR3 region: CASSSWTGDYEQYF. The CDR3 bases are TGTGCCAGCAGCTCTTGGACAGGGGATTACGAGCAGTACTTC.

This clone was seen more than once but under ten times. The rearrangement links TRBV2 to TRBJ2-3, with no clear D. The CDR3 loop spans 15 amino acids. CDR1 is SNHLY and CDR2 is FYNNEI in the germline V gene. The germline V and J ends were trimmed by 4 bases and 0 bases, with 11 bases remaining between them. CDR3 DNA: TGTGCCAGCAGTGTTTCTAGTGCTAGCACAGATACGCAGTATTTT. It yields the protein CASSVSSASTDTQYF.

This sequence joins TRBV30 and TRBJ1-5; possibly TRBD1 for D (6 bases). The germline V and J ends were trimmed by 4 bases and 7 bases, with 17 bases remaining between them. The CDR3 covers 14 residues. Germline V gene lookup returns CDR1 GTSNPN and CDR2 SVGIG (reference sequence). The CDR3 bases are TGTGCCTGGACCGTGACAGGCTCGGAGCAGCCCCAGCATTTT. It specifies CAWTVTGSEQPQHF. Full variable domain (missing parts from reference TRBV30 and TRBJ1-5): SQTIHQWPATLVQPVGSPLSLECTVEGTSNPNLYWYRQAAGRGLQLLFYSVGIGQISSEVPQNLSASRPQDRQFILSSKKLLLSDSGFYLCAWTVTGSEQPQHFGDGTRLSIL.

In this sample, this clone turned up a few times. V is TRBV29-1 and J is TRBJ2-2; D is unclear. The CDR3 extends over 14 amino acids. Germline V lookup: CDR1 SQVTM, CDR2 ANQGSEA. Trimming cost V 0 bases and J 1 base, with 6 bases left between them. CDR3 in DNA: TGCAGCGTTGAAGAACCGAGGAACACCGGGGAGCTGTTTTTT. Protein product: CSVEEPRNTGELFF.

V gene TRBV15 combines with J gene TRBJ1-2, with 7 bases aligning to TRBD1. Looked up from germline, CDR1 is LNHNV and CDR2 is YYDKDF (reference sequence). The junction had 6 bases not matched to a gene; V was cut back by 0 bases and J by 8 bases. The CDR3 consists of 14 residues. DNA of the CDR3: TGTGCCACCAGCAGAGATGAACAGGGGAGGGGCTACACCTTC. It is translated as CATSRDEQGRGYTF.

This clone was seen ten or more times. V is TRBV6-1 and J is TRBJ1-3; D is unresolved. The ends were cut back, 0 bases at V and 7 bases at J, with 19 bases in the middle. The CDR3 loop spans 17 amino acids. Germline CDR1 is MNHNS and CDR2 is SASEGT. The CDR3 DNA is TGTGCCAGCAGTGAAGCCCTGTCCTCCTCTTTCGGGAACACCATATATTTT. This gives the protein CASSEALSSSFGNTIYF.

The rearrangement links TRBV10-3 to TRBJ2-1; the match to TRBD2 covers 11 bases. The CDR3 contains 17 residues. The V gene's germline CDR1 is ENHRY and CDR2 SYGVKD. V shed 3 bases and J 6 bases; nucleotides not matched to a gene: 10. The CDR3 region is CAISEYLPGTSGNEQFF. The CDR3 nucleotides read TGTGCCATCAGTGAATACCTTCCCGGGACTAGCGGCAATGAGCAGTTCTTC.

This clone was detected only a few times. The V gene is TRBV5-1, the J gene TRBJ1-4; TRBD1 might be the D (5 bases). The length of the CDR3 is 14 residues. V lost 4 bases, J lost 5 bases, and 12 bases lay in between. Germline lookup yields CDR1 SGHRS and CDR2 YFSETQ. The CDR3 is CASSPDSVNEKLFF. The CDR3 coding sequence is TGCGCCAGCAGCCCCGACAGCGTCAATGAAAAACTGTTTTTT.

The rearrangement uses TRBV7-9 and TRBJ1-1; no reliable D call. The CDR3 length is 14 residues. V shed 4 bases and J shed 4 bases, with 13 bases lying between them. Germline V lookup: CDR1 SEHNR, CDR2 FQNEAQ (reference sequence). The CDR3 sequence: CASSSISQATEAFF. The CDR3 DNA reads TGTGCCAGCAGCTCCATATCGCAGGCCACTGAAGCTTTCTTT.

V gene TRBV25-1 combines with J gene TRBJ1-5; maybe TRBD1 (6 bases). This CDR3 is built from 14 residues. V shed 5 bases and J shed 6 bases, with 14 bases lying between them. Germline-derived CDR1 and CDR2 are MGHDK and SYGVNS. The CDR3 region is CASSRGGGLQPQHF. The CDR3, as DNA: TGTGCCAGCAGTAGGGGCGGGGGGCTTCAGCCCCAGCATTTT.

The V and J genes are TRBV19 and TRBJ2-7; possibly TRBD2 for D (5 bases). This CDR3 is built from 18 residues. The germline CDR1 and CDR2 sequences are LNHDA and SQIVND (reference sequence). The V end was cut by 4 bases, the J end by 1 base, with 23 bases between. The CDR3 sequence is CASSTKATTVGGSYEQYF. CDR3 sequence (DNA): TGTGCCAGTAGTACGAAAGCTACTACAGTTGGCGGGTCCTACGAGCAGTACTTC.

The chain uses TRBV5-1 and TRBJ1-4; 7 bases line up with TRBD1. This CDR3 is 14 amino acids long. V lost 3 bases and J lost 8; bases outside the gene matches: 7. Per germline, CDR1 SGHRS and CDR2 YFSETQ. CDR3 DNA sequence: TGCGCCAGCAGCTACTCACAGGGGAGGGAAAAACTGTTTTTT. Its translation: CASSYSQGREKLFF. Looking up the rest from reference TRBV5-1 and TRBJ1-4 gives the full variable domain: KAGVTQTPRYLIKTRGQQVTLSCSPISGHRSVSWYQQTPGQGLQFLFEYFSETQRNKGNFPGRFSGRQFSNSRSEMNVSTLELGDSALYLCASSYSQGREKLFFGSGTQLSVL.

This clone was seen a handful of times. The gene calls are TRBV6-1 and TRBJ1-5; D remains ambiguous. V lost 4 bases, J lost 2 bases, and 9 bases lay in between. In germline, CDR1 is MNHNS, CDR2 SASEGT. This CDR3 is 14 amino acids long. The CDR3 loop is CASSGGQGNQPQHF. DNA of the CDR3: TGTGCCAGCAGTGGAGGGCAGGGCAATCAGCCCCAGCATTTT.

The chain couples TRBV4-1 to TRBJ2-5, with TRBD2 identical over 7 bases. The CDR3 spans 16 residues. The ends lost 1 base at V and 0 bases at J; junction bases unmatched: 5. CDR1 and CDR2 from the germline V gene are MGHRA and YSYEKL. In DNA form, the CDR3 reads TGCGCCAGCAGCCAAGCTCTAGCGGCTTACCAAGAGACCCAGTACTTC. This encodes CASSQALAAYQETQYF.

This clone turned up a few times. This chain connects TRBV10-2 to TRBJ1-1; no clear D gene. Trimming removed 3 bases from V and 3 bases from J, with 11 bases in between. Germline assignment: CDR1 WSHSY and CDR2 SAAADI. This CDR3 has 14 residues. The CDR3: CASSDPGVYTEAFF. The DNA of the CDR3 is TGCGCCAGCAGTGATCCGGGTGTCTACACTGAAGCTTTCTTT.

The chain carries TRBV20-1 and TRBJ1-2; D call uncertain. The CDR3 contains 11 residues. V was cut by 3 bases and J by 8 bases, with 10 bases left in between. Germline loops: CDR1 DFQATT, CDR2 SNEGSKA (reference sequence). CDR3 residues: CSASRFYGYTF. For the CDR3, the DNA is TGCAGTGCTAGTAGATTTTACGGCTACACCTTC.

The chain uses TRBV4-3 and TRBJ1-2; D unclear. Germline V gene lookup returns CDR1 LGHNA and CDR2 YSLEER. V was trimmed by 0 bases and J by 8 bases, leaving 13 bases between them. The CDR3 covers 14 residues. The chain's CDR3 is CASSQDPELSGYTF. CDR3 coding DNA: TGCGCCAGCAGCCAAGACCCGGAGCTTTCGGGCTACACCTTC.

The chain links TRBV5-6 to TRBJ2-3; D is unresolved. The CDR3 has 14 residues. The germline V gene has CDR1 SGHDT and CDR2 YYEEEE. Trimming removed 0 bases from V and 6 bases from J, with 11 bases in between. CDR3 amino acids: CASSLGGIGDTQYF. CDR3 DNA: TGTGCCAGCAGCTTGGGAGGTATTGGCGATACGCAGTATTTT.

This clone was counted a few times. The chain employs TRBV7-9 and TRBJ2-3; 10 nucleotides line up with TRBD2. V was clipped by 3 bases and J by 1 base; unmatched bases: 1. The length of the CDR3 is 15 residues. The germline gives CDR1 SEHNR, CDR2 FQNEAQ (reference sequence). The CDR3 region has the DNA TGTGCCAGCAGCTTCCTAGCGGGGGGCACAGATACGCAGTATTTT. This gives the protein CASSFLAGGTDTQYF.

The V gene is TRBV7-2, the J gene TRBJ2-3; 8 bases align to TRBD2. Germline V gene lookup returns CDR1 SGHTA and CDR2 FQGNSA. Trimming cost V 5 bases and J 5 bases; bases outside gene matches: 15. This CDR3 is 17 amino acids long. CDR3 region: CASSQWWNSGDGDTQYF. The CDR3 region has the DNA TGTGCCAGCAGCCAGTGGTGGAATAGCGGGGACGGAGATACGCAGTATTTT.